These T cell receptor beta chains were read from a single sample in a study of blood T cells in healthy people across ages. In TCRdb, the 5' RACE reads were re-called with MiXCR into one record per CDR3 protein. The table includes about 1,400,000 distinct CDR3 sequences, approximately 40% detected once. The specimen was blood. The receptors originated from a woman between 18 and 30 years old in good health. Each CDR3 is given with its conserved first and last residue. D genes are given only for firm matches. Size values are once, few and many counts, or a class for expanded clones, and some rows have none.

J gene | clone size | V gene | CDR3 length | D gene | CDR3 protein | CDR3 DNA
TRBJ2-5 | few | TRBV7-9 | 17 | TRBD1 | CASSSTPGQEYQETQYF | TGTGCCAGCAGCTCAACCCCGGGACAGGAGTACCAAGAGACCCAGTACTTC
TRBJ2-5 | few | TRBV5-1 | 14 | - | CASSRPGLLETQYF | TGCGCCAGCAGCCGACCCGGACTATTAGAGACCCAGTACTTC
TRBJ2-4 | - | TRBV6-1 | 15 | TRBD2 | CASSSGRSAKNIQYF | TGTGCCAGCAGTAGCGGGAGGAGTGCCAAAAACATTCAGTACTTC
TRBJ1-1 | - | TRBV20-1 | 15 | TRBD1 | CSAPKAGTVNTEAFF | TGCAGTGCTCCTAAAGCCGGGACAGTGAACACTGAAGCTTTCTTT
TRBJ2-3 | - | TRBV4-1 | 15 | - | CASSQDRGSGDTQYF | TGCGCCAGCAGCCAAGATCGAGGTAGCGGCGATACGCAGTATTTT
TRBJ1-1 | few | TRBV20-1 | 13 | - | CSANLPKNTEAFF | TGCAGTGCTAACCTTCCAAAGAACACTGAAGCTTTCTTT
TRBJ2-5 | few | TRBV4-1 | 17 | TRBD2 | CASSHPNEIAGGETQYF | TGCGCCAGCAGCCACCCCAACGAAATAGCGGGGGGAGAGACCCAGTACTTC
TRBJ1-5 | - | TRBV7-2 | 14 | - | CASSYHWAGQPQHF | TGTGCCAGCAGCTATCACTGGGCGGGCCAGCCCCAGCATTTT
TRBJ1-2 | few | TRBV20-1 | 16 | - | CSARGNGARANYGYTF | TGCAGTGCTAGAGGTAACGGCGCCCGAGCTAACTATGGCTACACCTTC
TRBJ1-2 | - | TRBV2 | 14 | - | CASSETQGLDGYTF | TGTGCCAGCAGTGAAACGCAGGGACTGGATGGCTACACCTTC
TRBJ1-3 | few | TRBV7-2 | 14 | - | CAILDKSSGNTIYF | TGTGCCATCTTGGACAAGAGCTCTGGAAACACCATATATTTT
TRBJ2-3 | - | TRBV20-1 | 11 | - | CSATKTDTQYF | TGCAGTGCTACGAAGACAGATACGCAGTATTTT
TRBJ2-6 | - | TRBV5-1 | 15 | - | CASTDRGSGANVLTF | TGCGCCAGCACCGACCGGGGGTCCGGGGCCAACGTCCTGACTTTC
TRBJ1-5 | few | TRBV4-1 | 16 | - | CASSQGTERSNQPQHF | TGCGCCAGCAGCCAAGGCACTGAACGAAGTAATCAGCCCCAGCATTTT
TRBJ2-5 | - | TRBV10-3 | 16 | TRBD1 | CAISDGDRGYFETQYF | TGTGCCATCAGTGATGGGGACAGGGGGTACTTTGAGACCCAGTACTTC
TRBJ2-1 | - | TRBV6-1 | 15 | TRBD2 | CASSGLAASYNEQFF | TGTGCCAGCAGCGGACTAGCGGCCTCCTACAATGAGCAGTTCTTC
TRBJ2-4 | - | TRBV18 | 17 | TRBD2 | CASSPATSGKAKNIQYF | TGTGCCAGCTCACCAGCGACTAGCGGGAAAGCCAAAAACATTCAGTACTTC
TRBJ2-5 | - | TRBV10-1 | 14 | - | CASSDNGSRETQYF | TGCGCCAGCAGTGACAACGGGAGTAGAGAGACCCAGTACTTC
TRBJ1-2 | few | TRBV4-2 | 14 | - | CASNVVGGEYGYTF | TGTGCCAGCAACGTGGTAGGAGGGGAGTATGGCTACACCTTC
TRBJ1-4 | few | TRBV6-1 | 15 | - | CASSEVRARNEKLFF | TGTGCCAGCAGTGAAGTACGGGCCCGAAATGAAAAACTGTTTTTT
TRBJ2-1 | - | TRBV4-2 | 16 | TRBD2 | CASSQGTSGVYNEQFF | TGTGCCAGCAGCCAGGGGACTAGCGGGGTATACAATGAGCAGTTCTTC
TRBJ2-3 | - | TRBV9 | 13 | - | CASRPAREDTQYF | TGTGCCAGCAGGCCAGCGAGGGAGGATACGCAGTATTTT
TRBJ2-4 | once | TRBV24-1 | 13 | - | CATSDPPGNEQYF | TGTGCCACCAGTGACCCGCCTGGGAATGAGCAGTACTTC
TRBJ1-2 | - | TRBV3-1 | 15 | - | CASSRKLPGAGGYTF | TGTGCCAGCAGCCGGAAACTCCCAGGGGCCGGTGGCTACACCTTC
TRBJ1-6 | once | TRBV7-9 | 16 | - | CASDRGESSYNSPLHF | TGTGCCAGCGATCGGGGGGAAAGTTCCTATAATTCACCCCTCCACTTT
TRBJ1-2 | - | TRBV5-5 | 16 | TRBD1 | CASRYSTQGATYGYTF | TGTGCCAGCAGGTATTCCACCCAGGGGGCCACCTATGGCTACACCTTC
TRBJ2-3 | - | TRBV4-1 | 17 | - | CASSRGTLLPSTDTQYF | TGCGCCAGCAGCCGAGGGACACTCCTGCCTAGCACAGATACGCAGTATTTT
TRBJ2-2 | - | TRBV6-1 | 12 | - | CASSMNTGELFF | TGTGCCAGCAGTATGAACACCGGGGAGCTGTTTTTT
TRBJ1-1 | - | TRBV20-1 | 14 | - | CSAPREGSVTEAFF | TGCAGTGCGCCGCGGGAAGGGTCGGTCACTGAAGCTTTCTTT
TRBJ2-2 | few | TRBV5-1 | 16 | TRBD2 | CASSVKRGLSTGELFF | TGCGCCAGCAGCGTGAAGCGGGGGTTATCCACCGGGGAGCTGTTTTTT
TRBJ2-1 | - | TRBV5-1 | 15 | - | CASSLFDQGYNEQFF | TGCGCCAGCAGCTTGTTTGACCAGGGATACAATGAGCAGTTCTTC
TRBJ2-3 | - | TRBV15 | 12 | - | CATSRDDARWYF | TGTGCCACCAGCAGAGATGACGCTAGGTGGTATTTT
TRBJ2-7 | few | TRBV28 | 15 | - | CASSLPGTSPYEQYF | TGTGCCAGCAGTTTACCCGGGACTTCCCCCTACGAGCAGTACTTC
TRBJ2-3 | - | TRBV19 | 15 | TRBD2 | CASSIAQREVDTQYF | TGTGCCAGTAGTATAGCCCAGCGGGAAGTAGATACGCAGTATTTT
TRBJ1-2 | - | TRBV12-3/TRBV12-4 | 14 | - | CASSLDRNSEGYTF | TGTGCCAGCAGTTTAGACCGAAATTCGGAAGGCTACACCTTC
TRBJ1-2 | - | TRBV5-1 | 16 | - | CASSHPVGQDGYGYTF | TGCGCCAGCAGCCACCCAGTCGGCCAGGACGGATATGGCTACACCTTC
TRBJ2-1 | - | TRBV12-3/TRBV12-4 | 15 | - | CAVSYTTVRYNEQFF | TGTGCCGTCAGCTACACTACAGTCCGCTACAATGAGCAGTTCTTC
TRBJ2-7 | - | TRBV28 | 18 | TRBD1 | CASSLWDRYRGHSYEQYF | TGTGCCAGCAGTTTATGGGACAGGTACAGAGGCCATTCCTACGAGCAGTACTTC
TRBJ2-7 | - | TRBV5-1 | 14 | - | CASSLGTGAREQYF | TGCGCCAGCAGCCTAGGGACTGGCGCTCGCGAGCAGTACTTC
TRBJ1-2 | - | TRBV12-3/TRBV12-4 | 12 | TRBD1 | CASSRRGDGYTF | TGTGCCAGCAGTCGCAGGGGGGATGGCTACACCTTC
TRBJ2-1 | - | TRBV6-5 | 15 | - | CASTATGISYNEQFF | TGTGCCAGCACCGCTACAGGTATCTCCTACAATGAGCAGTTCTTC
TRBJ1-1 | - | TRBV6-5 | 16 | - | CASSYRPGTVNTEAFF | TGTGCCAGCAGTTACCGACCCGGGACCGTGAACACTGAAGCTTTCTTT
TRBJ2-7 | many | TRBV7-2 | 14 | - | CASSFWGDSYEQYF | TGTGCCAGCAGCTTTTGGGGGGACTCCTACGAGCAGTACTTC
TRBJ1-1 | few | TRBV7-9 | 12 | - | CASTWENTEAFF | TGTGCCAGCACCTGGGAGAACACTGAAGCTTTCTTT
TRBJ2-5 | - | TRBV7-2 | 16 | TRBD2 | CASSLVAGVSRETQYF | TGTGCCAGCAGCTTAGTTGCGGGAGTGTCCCGGGAGACCCAGTACTTC
TRBJ2-1 | few | TRBV7-3 | 17 | - | CASSLKAPQSSYNEQFF | TGTGCCAGCAGCTTAAAGGCCCCGCAGAGCTCCTACAATGAGCAGTTCTTC
TRBJ1-2 | few | TRBV6-5 | 13 | TRBD1 | CASFDRGSYGYTF | TGTGCCAGCTTCGACAGGGGGAGTTATGGCTACACCTTC
TRBJ1-2 | - | TRBV4-1 | 16 | TRBD1 | CASGPRLTTGVHGYTF | TGCGCCAGCGGCCCCCGCCTCACTACAGGGGTTCACGGCTACACCTTC
TRBJ2-7 | - | TRBV4-2 | 16 | - | CASSQAGASSYNEQYF | TGTGCCAGCAGCCAAGCGGGGGCAAGCTCCTACAATGAGCAGTACTTC
TRBJ1-2 | - | TRBV5-1 | 13 | - | CASSLTTEYGYTF | TGCGCCAGCAGCCTGACGACAGAGTATGGCTACACCTTC
TRBJ2-1 | - | TRBV20-1 | 14 | TRBD2 | CSAPSGGPYNEQFF | TGCAGTGCCCCAAGCGGGGGGCCGTACAATGAGCAGTTCTTC